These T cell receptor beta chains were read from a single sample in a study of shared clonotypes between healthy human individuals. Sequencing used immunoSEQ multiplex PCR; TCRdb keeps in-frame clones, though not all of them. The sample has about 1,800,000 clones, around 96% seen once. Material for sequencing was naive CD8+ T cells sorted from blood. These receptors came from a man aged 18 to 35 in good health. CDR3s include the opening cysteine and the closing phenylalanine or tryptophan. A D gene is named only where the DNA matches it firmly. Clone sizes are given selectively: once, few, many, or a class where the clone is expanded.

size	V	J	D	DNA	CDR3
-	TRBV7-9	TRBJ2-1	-	TGTGCCAGCAGCCCGACTACCTACAATGAGCAGTTCTTC	CASSPTTYNEQFF
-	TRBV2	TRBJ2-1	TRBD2	TGTGCCAGCAGTGAGCGGGGGGGGTACAATGAGCAGTTCTTC	CASSERGGYNEQFF
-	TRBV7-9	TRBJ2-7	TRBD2	TGTGCCAGCGCAGGGACTACCTACGAGCAGTACTTC	CASAGTTYEQYF
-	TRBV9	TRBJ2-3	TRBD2	TGTGCCAGCAGCGCGGGGACTAGTAGTAGCACAGATACGCAGTATTTT	CASSAGTSSSTDTQYF
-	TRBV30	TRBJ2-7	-	TGTGCCTGGACCCTGGGGGGGCCGGGTTACGAGCAGTACTTC	CAWTLGGPGYEQYF
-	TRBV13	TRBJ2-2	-	TGTGCCAGCAGCGTCGATCTGGACGCGGAGCTGTTTTTT	CASSVDLDAELFF
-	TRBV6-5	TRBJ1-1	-	TGTGCCAGCAGTTGGTTCAGGACGAACACTGAAGCTTTCTTT	CASSWFRTNTEAFF
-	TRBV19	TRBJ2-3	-	TGTGCCAGTGGGGAACAGGGTAGCATTGATACGCAGTATTTT	CASGEQGSIDTQYF
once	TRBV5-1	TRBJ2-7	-	TGCGCCAGCAGCTTGGCCGGCTCCTACGAGCAGTACTTC	CASSLAGSYEQYF
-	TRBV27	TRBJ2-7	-	TGTGCCAGCAGTCTCCATGGACAGCTCTACGAGCAGTACTTC	CASSLHGQLYEQYF
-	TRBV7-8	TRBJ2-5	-	TGTGCCAGCAGCTTTTGGGCGGAGAACAAGACCCAGTACTTC	CASSFWAENKTQYF
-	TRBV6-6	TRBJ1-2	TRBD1	TGTGCCAGCAGTTCCCTTCGACAGGGGGAAAGTGGCTACACCTTC	CASSSLRQGESGYTF
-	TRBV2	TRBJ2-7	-	TGTGCCAGCAGTGACCTCGAGCAGTACTTC	CASSDLEQYF
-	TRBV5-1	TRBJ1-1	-	TGCGCCAGCAGCTTGGTATTTGAAGCAGGGACCACTGAAGCTTTCTTT	CASSLVFEAGTTEAFF
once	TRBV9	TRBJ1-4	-	TGTGCCAGCAGCGTAGTGTCCAGAGGCCCCCCGAGTGAAAAACTGTTTTTT	CASSVVSRGPPSEKLFF
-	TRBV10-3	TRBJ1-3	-	TGTGCCATCAGTGAGTCAAGGGGCAGTGGAAACACCATATATTTT	CAISESRGSGNTIYF
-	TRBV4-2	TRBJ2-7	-	TGTGCCAGCAGCCGCGGCGGCCTCCCGGGGAGCCTTCCCCACGAGCAGTACTTC	CASSRGGLPGSLPHEQYF
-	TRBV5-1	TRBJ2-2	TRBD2	TGCGCCAGCAGCCTAGGACTAGCGGGGGCGGACGGGGAGCTGTTTTTT	CASSLGLAGADGELFF